This T cell receptor beta chain was identified in a study of regulatory T cells in long-lasting Graves disease. Building of the TCR beta libraries involved iRepertoire HTBI primers and Arm-PCR of CDR3 regions. TCRdb fed the multiplex PCR reads into MiXCR, producing one record per CDR3 protein. The profile shows 580,000 or so distinct CDR3 sequences, 15% to 20% of them singletons. Described time point: newly diagnosed GD, antithyroid drugs for less than 3 months. PBMCs were the source of the RNA used for TCR sequencing. Under American Thyroid Association guidelines, Graves' disease was diagnosed. The study, taken as a whole, reports: Newly diagnosed disease favored TRBV20-1 and TRBJ2-1 over persistent disease. Persistent patients shared more public clonotypes (around 2,500) than new patients (approximately 900).

Turning to this clonotype: The antigen is undetermined.

The length of the CDR3 is 15 residues. The germline V gene encodes CDR1 MGHRA and CDR2 YSYEKL. Trimming cost V 0 bases and J 10 bases, with 18 bases left between them. The sample was also linked to a second study, of T cells in Graves' hyperthyroidism and ophthalmopathy. That report notes: In the first-round RT-PCR of the TCR CDR3, the HTBI primer set was used.

The J gene is TRBJ1-1, the V gene TRBV4-1; the D gene is possibly TRBD1 (6 bases). The clonotype comes from a man younger than 35 with Graves disease. The source material was peripheral blood mononuclear cells (PBMCs), sampled at new diagnosis, from a patient treated with antithyroid drugs. CDR3 residues: CASSQDKRQAQRAFF. Written as DNA, the CDR3 is TGCGCCAGCAGCCAAGATAAGAGACAGGCCCAACGAGCTTTCTTT.